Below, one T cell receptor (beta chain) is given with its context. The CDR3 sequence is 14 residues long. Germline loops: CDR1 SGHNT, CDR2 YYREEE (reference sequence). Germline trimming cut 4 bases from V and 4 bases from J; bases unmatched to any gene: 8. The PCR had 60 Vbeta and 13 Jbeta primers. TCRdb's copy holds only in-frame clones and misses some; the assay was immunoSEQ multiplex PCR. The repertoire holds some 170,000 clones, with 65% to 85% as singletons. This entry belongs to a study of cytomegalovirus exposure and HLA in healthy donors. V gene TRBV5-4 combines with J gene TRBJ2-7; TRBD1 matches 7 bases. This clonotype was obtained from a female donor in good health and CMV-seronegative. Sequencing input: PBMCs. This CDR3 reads CASSTGTANYEQYF. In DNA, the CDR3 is TGTGCCAGCAGCACCGGGACAGCCAATTACGAGCAGTACTTC.